This entry lists 16 T cell receptor beta chains sequenced from one sample in a study of pediatric ulcerative colitis. Clones were read by immunoSEQ multiplex PCR, and TCRdb kept only the in-frame ones, dropping some. The table shows around 61,000 clones, with less than 90% occurring only once. Sequencing was carried out using blood. The receptor set was obtained from a boy aged 5-17 years with severe ulcerative colitis.

This rearrangement joins TRBV10-2 to TRBJ2-5; D not resolved. CDR1 is WSHSY, CDR2 SAAADI, per germline. Trimming took 2 bases from V and 4 from J, leaving 5 bases between them. This CDR3 has 12 amino acids. CDR3 DNA sequence: TGCGCCAGCAGTGAGGTGCCAGAGACCCAGTACTTC. It translates to CASSEVPETQYF.

The rearrangement uses TRBV5-4 and TRBJ2-7, with no clear D. CDR1 and CDR2 (germline): SGHNT, YYREEE (reference sequence). V lost 4 bases and J lost 3, with 14 bases in between. This CDR3 spans 14 amino acids. This CDR3 reads CASSGGSTGYEQYF. In DNA form, the CDR3 reads TGTGCCAGCAGCGGTGGCTCGACGGGCTACGAGCAGTACTTC. Together with reference TRBV5-4 and TRBJ2-7, the CDR3 gives the full variable domain: ETGVTQSPTHLIKTRGQQVTLRCSSQSGHNTVSWYQQALGQGPQFIFQYYREEENGRGNFPPRFSGLQFPNYSSELNVNALELDDSALYLCASSGGSTGYEQYFGPGTRLTVT.

The chain combines TRBV29-1 with TRBJ1-2; no firm D call. Per the germline V gene, CDR1 is SQVTM and CDR2 is ANQGSEA. The CDR3 consists of 14 residues. V was pared by 3 bases and J by 0 bases, with 11 bases between. The CDR3 protein is CSVDWEGANYGYTF. As DNA, the CDR3 is TGCAGCGTTGATTGGGAGGGAGCTAACTATGGCTACACCTTC. The full variable domain, its missing parts supplied by reference TRBV29-1 and TRBJ1-2, is SAVISQKPSRDICQRGTSLTIQCQVDSQVTMMFWYRQQPGQSLTLIATANQGSEATYESGFVIDKFPISRPNLTFSTLTVSNMSPEDSSIYLCSVDWEGANYGYTFGSGTRLTVV.

V usage is TRBV5-1 and J usage is TRBJ2-1; TRBD2 aligns across 8 bases. This CDR3 has 18 residues. V lost 1 base and J lost 7; bases outside the gene matches: 16. Germline CDR1 reads SGHRS; CDR2 reads YFSETQ. The DNA of the CDR3 is TGCGCCAGCAGCTTGCCGGCCTCCCCCGGGAGGGCCAGGAATGAGCAGTTCTTC. This sequence encodes CASSLPASPGRARNEQFF.

Regarding this clone: An end of the junction does not agree with germline; a read error may underlie this. The chain recombines TRBV7-2 with TRBJ2-5; TRBD1 or TRBD2 may be the D gene (5 bases each). CDR3 length: 12 residues. Germline CDR1 SGHTA, CDR2 FQGNSA. The CDR3, as DNA: TGTGCCAGCAGCTTAGATGGGACCGGGTATGACTTC. It yields the protein CASSLDGTGYDF.

The V call is TRBV4-1, the J call TRBJ1-2; D call uncertain. With 0 bases removed from V and 7 bases from J, the gap between germline ends came to 12 bases. Germline lookup yields CDR1 MGHRA and CDR2 YSYEKL. The length of the CDR3 is 14 residues. The CDR3 spells CASSQDGRPPGYTF. CDR3 sequence (DNA): TGCGCCAGCAGCCAAGATGGGAGACCTCCTGGCTACACCTTC.

The V and J genes are TRBV13 and TRBJ2-1, with a possible D match to TRBD1 (5 bases). The CDR3 runs to 12 residues. Germline V gene data show CDR1 as PRHDT and CDR2 as FYEKMQ (reference sequence). With 5 bases removed from V and 9 bases from J, the gap between germline ends came to 11 bases. The CDR3 nucleotides read TGTGCCAGCAGCCCTCGTCAGGGTGAGCAGTTCTTC. Protein: CASSPRQGEQFF.

V and J are TRBV4-3 and TRBJ2-1; the D gene is possibly TRBD2 (6 bases). The length of the CDR3 is 16 residues. The germline V gene encodes CDR1 LGHNA and CDR2 YSLEER. V was cut by 2 bases and J by 1 base, with 12 bases left in between. The DNA of the CDR3 is TGCGCCAGCAGCCAACCCCGACTAGGGTCCTACAATGAGCAGTTCTTC. This translates into CASSQPRLGSYNEQFF.

This chain joins TRBV27 and TRBJ2-7; D might be TRBD2 (5 bases). Trimming cost V 4 bases and J 3 bases, with 19 bases left between them. This CDR3 region has 16 residues. Germline V gene lookup returns CDR1 MNHEY and CDR2 SMNVEV (reference sequence). The CDR3 spells CASSSSSSSWHYEQYF. In DNA, the CDR3 is TGTGCCAGCAGTTCTAGTTCTAGCAGTTGGCACTACGAGCAGTACTTC.

The chain joins TRBV29-1 to TRBJ2-1, with 8 bases matching TRBD2. J was trimmed by 2 bases and V by 4 bases; bases with no gene match: 7. The CDR3 is made up of 15 amino acids. From germline, CDR1 is SQVTM and CDR2 ANQGSEA. The CDR3 sequence is CSVVGGRSPYNEQFF. In DNA, the CDR3 is TGCAGCGTTGTAGGCGGGAGGTCCCCCTACAATGAGCAGTTCTTC.

J is TRBJ1-1 and V is TRBV5-4, with D tentatively TRBD1 (5 bases). Trimming took off 5 bases at V and 1 base at J, with 9 bases between the two ends. The CDR3 sequence is 13 residues long. CDR1 is SGHNT and CDR2 is YYREEE in the germline V gene (reference sequence). In DNA form, the CDR3 reads TGTGCCAGCAGGGGGCCGGAGAACACTGAAGCTTTCTTT. Translating gives CASRGPENTEAFF.

The chain has TRBV27 and TRBJ2-5, with TRBD2 matching 10 bases. The CDR3 totals 15 residues. V lost 10 bases and J lost 1; bases outside the gene matches: 9. In germline, CDR1 is MNHEY, CDR2 SMNVEV (reference sequence). Written as DNA, the CDR3 is TGTGCCACCGCAGCTAGCGGGAGTAGCCAAGAGACCCAGTACTTC. It translates to CATAASGSSQETQYF.

The V call is TRBV27, the J call TRBJ2-1; D unresolved. The length of the CDR3 is 16 residues. Germline assignment: CDR1 MNHEY and CDR2 SMNVEV (reference sequence). V lost 4 bases and J lost 6, with 19 bases in between. This CDR3 reads CASSSYSPESPNEQFF. Here the CDR3 DNA reads TGTGCCAGCAGTTCCTACAGCCCCGAATCCCCCAATGAGCAGTTCTTC.

V gene TRBV6-5 combines with J gene TRBJ2-7; D possibly corresponds to TRBD1 (6 bases). The CDR3 totals 11 residues. Trimming pared 10 bases from V and 5 bases from J, leaving 12 bases between. CDR1 and CDR2 from the germline V gene are MNHEY and SVGAGI. DNA of the CDR3: TGTGCCACCAGAACAGGGAACGAGCAGTACTTC. It is translated as CATRTGNEQYF.

This clone showed up just once. This chain connects TRBV19 to TRBJ2-2, with D possibly being TRBD1 (6 bases). Germline values: CDR1 LNHDA, CDR2 SQIVND (reference sequence). V dropped 5 bases and J dropped 6 bases, with 19 bases sitting between them. The CDR3 totals 16 residues. This CDR3 is CASSPWDTLQAGELFF. The CDR3 DNA is TGTGCCAGTAGTCCTTGGGACACCCTGCAGGCCGGGGAGCTGTTTTTT. Variable domain in full (rest from reference TRBV19 and TRBJ2-2): DGGITQSPKYLFRKEGQNVTLSCEQNLNHDAMYWYRQDPGQGLRLIYYSQIVNDFQKGDIAEGYSVSREKKESFPLTVTSAQKNPTAFYLCASSPWDTLQAGELFFGEGSRLTVL.

V is TRBV4-2 and J is TRBJ2-5; 10 positions agree with TRBD2. The CDR3 extends over 16 amino acids. Looked up from germline, CDR1 is LGHNA and CDR2 is YNFKEQ. V shed 2 bases and J 3 bases; nucleotides not matched to a gene: 6. CDR3 bases: TGTGCCAGCAGCCAAAATCCAGCGGGAGGGGAAGAGACCCAGTACTTC. It encodes CASSQNPAGGEETQYF.